This TCR beta chain originates from a study of shared clonotypes between healthy human individuals. Sequenced by immunoSEQ multiplex PCR; TCRdb stores in-frame clones only, minus some. The table includes a few million clones, approximately 92% detected once. This CDR3 is 16 amino acids long. The V and J ends lost 5 bases and 5 bases, in that order; junction bases with no gene match: 12. In germline, CDR1 is MDHEN, CDR2 SYDVKM. The receptor's source is a man aged 18 to 29 in good health. Input material: naive CD4+ T cells sorted from blood. This sample's subset: CD45RA+ positively selected. The V gene is TRBV28, the J gene TRBJ2-7; 10 bases map to TRBD1. The CDR3 nucleotides are TGTGCCAGCAGTATACCACCCGAGACAGGGGGCCACGAGCAGTACTTC. It translates to CASSIPPETGGHEQYF.